Each of the 23 T cell receptor beta chains below was sequenced from the same sample in a study of T cells expressing NK-cell markers. TCRdb re-called the 5' RACE reads; every CDR3 protein appears as one record, without DNA. The listing contains 500,000 to 600,000 distinct CDR3 sequences. Sequencing was performed on blood T cells: a sorted CD56 or NKG2C T cell subset, CD4+ or CD8+ T cells, or bulk PBMC T cells (not recorded which). The receptors here all came from a man aged 18 to 30 in good health.

The rearrangement uses TRBV2 and TRBJ2-1; checking the TCRdb D call of TRBD2 is not possible without DNA. The CDR3 is made up of 12 amino acids. Germline-derived CDR1 and CDR2 are SNHLY and FYNNEI. The CDR3 loop is CASSALTGGQFF.

The chain has TRBV27 and TRBJ1-5; the D call from TCRdb, TRBD1, cannot be confirmed without DNA. The CDR3 contains 15 residues. Looked up from germline, CDR1 is MNHEY and CDR2 is SMNVEV (reference sequence). The CDR3 protein is CASSPVRGVNQPQHF.

V and J are TRBV4-1 and TRBJ1-5; TCRdb's assignment of TRBD1 cannot be checked, as there is no DNA. The CDR3 is 19 residues long. Germline CDR1 MGHRA, CDR2 YSYEKL. This chain's CDR3 is CASRSVYPVQGYSNQPQHF.

The gene calls are TRBV27 and TRBJ1-2; TCRdb reports TRBD1, a call that lacks DNA to check it against. The CDR3 contains 15 residues. Germline loops: CDR1 MNHEY, CDR2 SMNVEV (reference sequence). The CDR3 loop is CASSSLHRDRKGYTF.

CDR3 region: CASSAFLGQPQHF. The V and J genes are TRBV5-5 and TRBJ1-5. The germline gives CDR1 SGHKS, CDR2 YYEKEE (reference sequence). This CDR3 is 13 amino acids long.

The chain uses TRBV19 and TRBJ1-1; TCRdb returns TRBD1, unconfirmable since there is no DNA. Germline assignment: CDR1 LNHDA and CDR2 SQIVND (reference sequence). The CDR3 is made up of 13 amino acids. CDR3 loop: CASTDQGQGQAFF.

The rearrangement uses TRBV29-1 and TRBJ2-3. The CDR3 loop spans 13 amino acids. Germline V gives CDR1 SQVTM, CDR2 ANQGSEA. The CDR3 is CSVAYQPEDTQYF.

The V call is TRBV19, the J call TRBJ2-3; TCRdb's D call of TRBD2 is untestable without DNA. Per the germline V gene, CDR1 is LNHDA and CDR2 is SQIVND (reference sequence). The CDR3 consists of 17 residues. The CDR3 sequence is CASSTFPGTSITDTQYF.

The rearrangement uses TRBV6-5 and TRBJ2-2; the D call of TRBD1 rests on TCRdb alone, since no DNA is present to check it. This CDR3 contains 17 residues. The germline CDR1 and CDR2 sequences are MNHEY and SVGAGI. CDR3 sequence: CASSYSQGALNTGELFF.

The chain carries TRBV5-1 and TRBJ1-1. The CDR3 contains 13 residues. Germline V gene lookup returns CDR1 SGHRS and CDR2 YFSETQ. This chain's CDR3 is CASSLTAGPEAFF.

The V and J genes are TRBV20-1 and TRBJ2-4; TCRdb lists TRBD2, though no DNA is available to test this call. The germline V gene has CDR1 DFQATT and CDR2 SNEGSKA (reference sequence). The CDR3 covers 13 residues. CDR3 sequence reads: CSASLERGNIQYF.

V is TRBV4-1 and J is TRBJ2-3. Looked up from germline, CDR1 is MGHRA and CDR2 is YSYEKL. The CDR3 totals 16 residues. CDR3: CASSQALAGSGDTQYF.

This chain connects TRBV30 to TRBJ2-3; TCRdb outputs TRBD2, but without DNA this stays unchecked. CDR3 length: 15 residues. Germline CDR1 GTSNPN, CDR2 SVGIG (reference sequence). CDR3 in amino acids: CAWSRTRRLGDTQYF.

The chain uses TRBV5-1 and TRBJ2-1; absent DNA, TCRdb's TRBD2 call cannot be checked. Germline lookup yields CDR1 SGHRS and CDR2 YFSETQ. This CDR3 region has 12 residues. The CDR3 sequence: CASRTRPGEQFF.

V is TRBV20-1 and J is TRBJ2-1. The CDR3 has 13 amino acids. The germline CDR1 and CDR2 sequences are DFQATT and SNEGSKA (reference sequence). The CDR3 here is CSGGYTTYNEQFF.

V is TRBV11-2 and J is TRBJ2-2; there is no DNA to check the TCRdb D call of TRBD2. Germline V lookup: CDR1 SGHAT, CDR2 FQNNGV. This CDR3 has 16 residues. This CDR3 is CASSPLGAGRSGELFF.

This sequence joins TRBV12-3 or TRBV12-4 and TRBJ1-2; TCRdb selects TRBD1, and the lack of DNA leaves this call unchecked. This CDR3 is 16 amino acids long. This chain's CDR3 is CASSFGGQGTVYGYTF.

The chain joins TRBV29-1 to TRBJ2-3; TCRdb's D call, TRBD1, is unchecked because there is no DNA. The CDR3 length is 14 residues. Germline V gene lookup returns CDR1 SQVTM and CDR2 ANQGSEA. CDR3: CSVDGQDPTDTQYF.

This chain joins TRBV6-1 and TRBJ2-2; without DNA, the TCRdb call of TRBD1 cannot be checked. This CDR3 contains 17 residues. In germline, CDR1 is MNHNS, CDR2 SASEGT. The CDR3 loop reads CASSPQVGGGNTGELFF.

The chain joins TRBV18 to TRBJ2-6. The CDR3 covers 13 residues. Germline V gene sequence: CDR1 KGHSH, CDR2 LQKENI. CDR3 protein: CASSRLDANVLTF.

The chain recombines TRBV7-9 with TRBJ2-1; TCRdb's D call, TRBD2, is unchecked because there is no DNA. The germline gives CDR1 SEHNR, CDR2 FQNEAQ (reference sequence). There are 19 residues in the CDR3. CDR3 residues: CASRPTSGLGPWPYNEQFF.

The CDR3 loop is CASSPSIGRDTQYF. The chain employs TRBV7-6 and TRBJ2-3; the D gene TCRdb calls, TRBD2, cannot be checked with no DNA. The germline V gene has CDR1 SGHVS and CDR2 FNYEAQ. CDR3 length equals 14 residues. The entire variable domain, with the rest obtained from reference TRBV7-6 and TRBJ2-3, is as follows: GAGVSQSPRYKVTKRGQDVALRCDPISGHVSLYWYRQALGQGPEFLTYFNYEAQQDKSGLPNDRFSAERPEGSISTLTIQRTEQRDSAMYRCASSPSIGRDTQYFGPGTRLTVL.

The chain employs TRBV5-1 and TRBJ2-7; the TRBD2 assignment by TCRdb is unverifiable without DNA. CDR3 length: 19 amino acids. Germline loops: CDR1 SGHRS, CDR2 YFSETQ. The CDR3: CASSQREFKEREVSYEQYF.